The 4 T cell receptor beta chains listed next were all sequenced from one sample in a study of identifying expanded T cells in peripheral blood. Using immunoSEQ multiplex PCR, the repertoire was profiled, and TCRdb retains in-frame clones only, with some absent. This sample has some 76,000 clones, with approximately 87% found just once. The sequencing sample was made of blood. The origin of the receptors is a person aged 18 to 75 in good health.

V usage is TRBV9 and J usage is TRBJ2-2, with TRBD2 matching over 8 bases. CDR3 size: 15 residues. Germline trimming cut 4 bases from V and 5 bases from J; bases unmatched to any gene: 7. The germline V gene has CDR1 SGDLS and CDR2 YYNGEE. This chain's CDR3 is CASSPTAGATGELFF. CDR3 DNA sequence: TGTGCCAGCAGCCCCACAGCGGGAGCGACCGGGGAGCTGTTTTTT.

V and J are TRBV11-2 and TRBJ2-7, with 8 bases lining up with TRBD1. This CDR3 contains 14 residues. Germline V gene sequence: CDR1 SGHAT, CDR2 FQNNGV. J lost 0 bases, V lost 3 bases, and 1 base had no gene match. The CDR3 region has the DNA TGTGCCAGCAGCTTGGACAGGGCCTCCTACGAGCAGTACTTC. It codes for CASSLDRASYEQYF.

Here the CDR3 reads CASSLRQVGTGELFF. The CDR3, as DNA: TGTGCCAGCTCACTGCGACAGGTGGGCACCGGGGAGCTGTTTTTT. The chain carries TRBV18 and TRBJ2-2, with D tentatively TRBD1 (6 bases). The CDR3 spans 15 residues. Germline V CDR1 and CDR2: KGHSH, LQKENI. Trimming removed 4 bases from V and 4 bases from J, with 13 bases in between.

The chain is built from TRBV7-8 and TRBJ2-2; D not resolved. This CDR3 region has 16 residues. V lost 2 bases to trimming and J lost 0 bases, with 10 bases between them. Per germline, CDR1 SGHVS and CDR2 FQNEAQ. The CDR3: CASSLSRDANTGELFF. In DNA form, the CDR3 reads TGTGCCAGCAGCTTAAGCAGAGACGCGAACACCGGGGAGCTGTTTTTT.